A selection of T cell receptor beta chains follows, all from one sample in a study of blood T cell repertoires in COVID-19. Data came from immunoSEQ multiplex PCR; TCRdb stores just in-frame clones and leaves some out. Among about 120,000 clones listed, about 85% were seen once. The sequencing sample was made of peripheral blood. The receptor set was obtained from a man older than 75 with acute or convalescent COVID-19. Each CDR3 is given with its conserved first and last residue. The D gene is left open where the match is weak. The size of a clone is reported for some rows only, either as once, few or many, or as a class for expanded clones.

>-|TRBV10-3|-|TRBJ1-5|16
TGTGCCATCAGTGATAGTCTGAGATATAGCAATCAGCCCCAGCATTTT
CAISDSLRYSNQPQHF
>few|TRBV18|-|TRBJ2-3|12
TGTGCCAGCTCACCAGTGGTCGGTGCGCAGTATTTT
CASSPVVGAQYF
>-|TRBV19|-|TRBJ2-5|15
TGTGCCAGTAGTAGAGAAGGGGGTTATCAAGAGACCCAGTACTTC
CASSREGGYQETQYF
>-|TRBV10-2|-|TRBJ2-5|12
TGCGCCAGCGGGCAGGGGGGAGAGACCCAGTACTTC
CASGQGGETQYF
>-|TRBV15|-|TRBJ2-1|12
TGTGCCACCAGCAAACAGGGTCCTGAGCAGTTCTTC
CATSKQGPEQFF
>-|TRBV7-3|TRBD1|TRBJ2-5|14
TGTGCCAGCAGCGTTGGACAGGGAAGCGAGACCCAGTACTTC
CASSVGQGSETQYF
>-|TRBV3-1/TRBV3-2|-|TRBJ2-7|16
TGTGCCAGCAGCCCCTCCCGCAGGGGCGACTCCTACGAGCAGTACTTC
CASSPSRRGDSYEQYF
>few|TRBV29-1|-|TRBJ2-7|13
TGCAGCGTGAACGGACACATTCTGGGCGAGCAGTACTTC
CSVNGHILGEQYF
>-|TRBV28|TRBD2|TRBJ2-5|17
TGTGCCAGCAGTCTTACCGGGGGGGACGGATTCCAAGAGACCCAGTACTTC
CASSLTGGDGFQETQYF
>-|TRBV28|-|TRBJ1-5|15
TGTGCCAGCATCGGAGGGGAGGGTCGGCAGCAGCCCCAGCATTTT
CASIGGEGRQQPQHF
>-|TRBV28|-|TRBJ1-1|10
TGTGCCAGTGGGACAATGGGAGCTTTCTTT
CASGTMGAFF
>-|TRBV7-3|-|TRBJ1-1|13
TGTGCCAGCAGCTCCCAGGGGAACACTGAAGCTTTCTTT
CASSSQGNTEAFF
>-|TRBV24-1|TRBD1|TRBJ2-5|15
TGTGCCACCAGTGATCCGGGACAGGGGACGGAGACCCAGTACTTC
CATSDPGQGTETQYF
>-|TRBV27|-|TRBJ2-2|14
TGTGCCAGCAGTTTGGACAGGAACACCGGGGAGCTGTTTTTT
CASSLDRNTGELFF
>-|TRBV24-1|-|TRBJ2-5|15
TGTGCCACCAGTGATTTAACCCCGGCGGGGGAGACCCAGTACTTC
CATSDLTPAGETQYF
>-|TRBV5-1|-|TRBJ1-2|15
TGCGCCAGCAGCTTGGGACAGGCCACTAACTATGGCTACACCTTC
CASSLGQATNYGYTF
>-|TRBV30|TRBD1|TRBJ1-2|13
TGTGCCTGGAGTGCGGGGACAGCCTATGGCTACACCTTC
CAWSAGTAYGYTF
>-|TRBV27|-|TRBJ2-3|15
TGTGCCAGCAGTTTATTCCAGGGTCCCAGTTATACGCAGTATTTT
CASSLFQGPSYTQYF
>-|TRBV3-1/TRBV3-2|-|TRBJ2-2|14
TGTGCCAGCAGCCAAGTTGAGGGAACCGGGGAGCTGTTTTTT
CASSQVEGTGELFF
>once|TRBV11-2|TRBD1|TRBJ2-4|18
TGTGCCAGCAGCTTAGATCCGGGACAGGGGGCATCAAAAAACATTCAGTACTTC
CASSLDPGQGASKNIQYF
>-|TRBV5-6|-|TRBJ1-2|12
TGTGCCAGCAGCTTGATGCAGTCTCGGGATACCTTC
CASSLMQSRDTF
>once|TRBV6-1|-|TRBJ1-4|16
TGTGCCAGCAGTGAATGGTCAGGGGCAACTAATGAAAAACTGTTTTTT
CASSEWSGATNEKLFF
>once|TRBV5-4|-|TRBJ1-4|11
TGTGCCAGCAGCCTACAGGGACAACTGTTTTTT
CASSLQGQLFF
>once|TRBV3-1/TRBV3-2|-|TRBJ2-3|15
TGTGCCAGCAGCCAACAAACGTCCCGGGGTTCGGCGCAGTATTTT
CASSQQTSRGSAQYF
>-|TRBV5-1|-|TRBJ1-4|15
TGCGCCAGCAGCTTGGTAGCAGGGTCCGGTGAAAAACTGTTTTTT
CASSLVAGSGEKLFF
>-|TRBV5-1|-|TRBJ1-6|14
TGCGCCAGCAGCTCGACAGTATATAATTCACCCCTCCACTTT
CASSSTVYNSPLHF